Sequencing of this TCR beta chain was carried out in a study of blood T cells in healthy people across ages (dated by TCRdb to about 2015). Describing the broader study: In model experiments, template switching captured about one uniquely barcoded TCR beta cDNA molecule for every two T cells. Using deep sequencing normalized with unique cDNA molecular identifiers, the study measured how TCR beta repertoire diversity changes with age. Donors were grouped into four age groups: young (average roughly 17 years), middle-aged (39), aged (over 55) and long-lived (around 82). To avoid experimental bias, donors of different ages were distributed randomly across sequencing lanes. Two additional independent replicas of 1 million unique cDNA reads from the same blood draw were analyzed for two donors (one aged 18 to 30 and one aged 80 or older).

The sample holds a few counts of this clonotype. Its antigen specificity is not known. Qualities for individual bases were not recorded, and no much larger clone is one base off. Here is what the overall study found, with its caveats: Compared with the aged group, the long-lived group had more naive CD4+ T cells, fewer expanded clones and increased TCR diversity, suggesting age selection. Observed TCR beta diversity per million T cells fell roughly linearly with age, and a significant reduction was already apparent by age roughly 40. Estimates of total diversity based on one million sequenced T cells were considered lower bounds and underestimates. Because the CMV infection status of the donors was unknown, age-related changes in expanded clonotypes may potentially have been confounded. Since profiling was done on bulk unsorted PBMCs, naive and antigen-experienced compartments could not be conclusively compared. There was a strong correlation between observed TCR beta diversity and the percentage of naive T cells measured by flow cytometry.

The CDR3 spans 12 residues, from the cysteine through the phenylalanine. Only CDR3 DNA remains: 36 bases, in frame from the first base. The V end loses 5 bases and the J end loses 9 bases, and a stretch of 14 bases separates them. Looking up the germline V gene yields CDR1 MDHEN and CDR2 SYDVKM. Libraries were built with 5' RACE. Sequencing used an Illumina HiSeq 2500. The second PCR ran for roughly 7 to 12 cycles and used a J-beta primer mix along with a sample-barcoded 5' primer. A template-switch 5' adaptor carrying 12 random nucleotides introduced a unique molecular identifier onto each TCR beta cDNA molecule. Each sample yielded at least 3 million CDR3-containing paired-end reads. The Mint cDNA synthesis kit, primed by a TRBC-specific oligonucleotide, was used to synthesize first-strand cDNA from all RNA. Following uracil-DNA glycosylase treatment, a first 18-cycle PCR with universal primers M1SS and BC2_uni_R was performed on all cDNA. From the authors' description of their analysis: Each sample was normalized by randomly selecting 1 million high-quality reads, each carrying a distinct molecular identifier. Instead of being binned into consensus sequences, reads with shared molecular identifiers were discarded. MiTCR, with a Q25 quality threshold and the strictest error-elimination algorithm, was used for CDR3 identification, clonotype clustering and error correction. A nonparametric unseen species model using Euler transformation provided a lower-bound estimate of total TCR beta diversity. TCRdb handled the public reads itself, with Q25 trimming in fastp and clone calling in MiXCR, and kept productive beta chains. Rows are combined by CDR3 protein, so each entry shows the most common genes and DNA. In this record, the V and J calls reflect TCRdb's handling and not the investigators' own analysis. The sample profile shows about 1.8 million distinct CDR3 sequences; 49% of them were found once. The ten top clones hold less than 2.5% of the sample.

The donors were roughly 39 Caucasian individuals from Russia, aged about 6 to 95 years, who were systemically healthy. Each donor gave approximately 9.4 milliliters of peripheral blood, drawn into EDTA-treated Vacutainer tubes. Ficoll-Paque density-gradient centrifugation was used to isolate PBMCs, with at least 6 million per sample. Trizol reagent was used to extract total RNA from the PBMCs, yielding at least 6 micrograms per sample. Naive CD45RAhigh/CD27high T cell percentages were measured by flow cytometry on a PBMC aliquot from every donor. In this chain, TRBV28 is recombined with TRBJ2-7; TRBD2 might be the D gene, on 5 matching bases. Material: blood. This sequence originates from a woman between 40 and 55 years old in good health. This receptor has the CDR3 CASSHSLAGQYF. The base sequence is TGTGCCAGCAGTCACTCACTTGCGGGGCAGTACTTC.